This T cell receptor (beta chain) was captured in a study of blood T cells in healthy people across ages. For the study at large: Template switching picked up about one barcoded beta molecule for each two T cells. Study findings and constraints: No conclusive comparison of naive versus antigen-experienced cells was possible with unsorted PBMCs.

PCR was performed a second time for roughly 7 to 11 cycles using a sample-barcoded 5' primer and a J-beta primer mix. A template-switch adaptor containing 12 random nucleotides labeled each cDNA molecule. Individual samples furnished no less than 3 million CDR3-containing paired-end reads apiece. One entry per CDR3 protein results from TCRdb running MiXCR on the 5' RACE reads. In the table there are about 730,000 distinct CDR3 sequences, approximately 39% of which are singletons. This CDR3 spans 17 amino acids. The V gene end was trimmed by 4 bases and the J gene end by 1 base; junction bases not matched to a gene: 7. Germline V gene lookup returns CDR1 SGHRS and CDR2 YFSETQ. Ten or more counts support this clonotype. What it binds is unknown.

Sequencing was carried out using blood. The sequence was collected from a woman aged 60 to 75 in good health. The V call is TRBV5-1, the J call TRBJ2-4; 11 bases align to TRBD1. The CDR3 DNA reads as TGCGCCAGCAGCCGGACAGGGGGCGACGTCGCCAAAAACATTCAGTACTTC. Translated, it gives CASSRTGGDVAKNIQYF.